Shown below are 11 T cell receptor beta chains from a single sample sequenced in a study of blood T cells in healthy people across ages. A second about 7 to 11 cycle PCR used barcoded and J-beta primers. TCRdb analysed the 5' RACE reads with MiXCR anew, one entry per CDR3 protein. The top ten hold 2% to 2.5% of the sample, which has about 1.8 million distinct CDR3 sequences, just under 50% seen once. Source material: blood. These receptors all come from a middle-aged woman in good health.

A few counts support this clonotype. The chain combines TRBV24-1 with TRBJ2-3; D ambiguous. V gave up 0 bases and J gave up 6 bases, with 3 bases separating them. CDR3 length: 12 amino acids. Germline-derived CDR1 and CDR2 are KGHDR and SFDVKD. CDR3 sequence (DNA): TGTGCCACCAGTGATTTGGGGGATACGCAGTATTTT. Amino acids: CATSDLGDTQYF.

Worth noting for this clonotype: Germline and junction disagree at one end, which may indicate a read error. The genes are TRBV20-1 and TRBJ1-2; 9 positions agree with TRBD1. Per germline, CDR1 DFQATT and CDR2 SNEGSKA (reference sequence). CDR3 length: 15 residues. For the CDR3, the DNA is TGCAGTGCCAGGGGGACAGGGCCCACTAACAATGGCTACACCTTC. It specifies CSARGTGPTNNGYTF.

This clonotype was detected only a few times. The V gene is TRBV6-4, the J gene TRBJ2-1, with 9 nucleotides matching TRBD2. V dropped 1 base and J dropped 0; count of bases not matched to a gene: 7. The CDR3 totals 18 residues. From germline, CDR1 is MRHNA and CDR2 SNTAGT. DNA for the CDR3: TGTGCCAGCAGTGACTATTCGACTAGCGGTAGCTCCTACAATGAGCAGTTCTTC. Translation: CASSDYSTSGSSYNEQFF.

This clonotype was detected ten times or more. The V gene is TRBV5-1, the J gene TRBJ2-5; maybe TRBD2 (6 bases). The assigned J gene may be wrong: the sequence end matches TRBJ2-7 better. The V gene's germline CDR1 is SGHRS and CDR2 YFSETQ. The CDR3 is 15 amino acids. The CDR3 bases are TGCGCCAGCAGCTTGGGGACTGGGGGGTTACACGAGCAGTACTTC. This codes for CASSLGTGGLHEQYF.

The chain is built from TRBV3-1 and TRBJ1-6, with 10 bases matching TRBD1. Germline trimming cut 1 base from V and 8 bases from J; bases unmatched to any gene: 2. The V gene's germline CDR1 is LGHDT and CDR2 YNNKEL (reference sequence). There are 15 residues in the CDR3. CDR3 nucleotide sequence: TGTGCCAGCAGCCAAGGACAGGGGGCATATTCACCCCTCCACTTT. Translated: CASSQGQGAYSPLHF.

V and J are TRBV27 and TRBJ2-4; 12 bases agree with TRBD1. The DNA end is more similar to TRBJ2-7, so the J call may be wrong. This CDR3 is 17 amino acids long. Germline CDR1 reads MNHEY; CDR2 reads SMNVEV (reference sequence). The CDR3 loop is CASSLWLWDRGPSEQYF. In DNA, the CDR3 is TGTGCCAGCAGTTTATGGTTATGGGACAGGGGGCCCAGCGAGCAGTACTTC.

This clonotype was found once. J is TRBJ2-1 and V is TRBV2; no reliable D call. Trimming pared 9 bases from V and 2 bases from J, leaving 8 bases between. The CDR3 is 12 residues long. Germline CDR1 and CDR2: SNHLY and FYNNEI. The CDR3 DNA reads as TGTGCCAGTCTGGAGCCCTACAATGAGCAGTTCTTC. Translating it yields CASLEPYNEQFF.

This clonotype was seen a handful of times. The rearrangement joins TRBV14 to TRBJ2-7; 7 nucleotides line up with TRBD1. Germline trimming cut 3 bases from V and 4 bases from J; bases unmatched to any gene: 9. The CDR3 spans 15 residues. Per germline, CDR1 SGHDN and CDR2 FVKESK. CDR3 sequence reads: CASSQVRDSFYEQYF. In nucleotides, the CDR3 is TGTGCCAGCAGCCAGGTCCGGGACAGCTTTTACGAGCAGTACTTC.

The chain combines TRBV6-1 with TRBJ1-2; D may be TRBD1 (6 bases). The germline gives CDR1 MNHNS, CDR2 SASEGT. Trimming shortened V by 2 bases and J by 8 bases, and 15 bases separated the two germline ends. CDR3 length: 14 amino acids. The CDR3 is CASSEQGPVSGYTF. CDR3 nucleotides: TGTGCCAGCAGTGAACAGGGGCCTGTCTCGGGCTACACCTTC.

There are a few counts of this clonotype. The V and J genes are TRBV2 and TRBJ2-7, with D hard to call. This CDR3 is built from 17 residues. V lost 3 bases and J lost 0, with 18 bases in between. Per germline, CDR1 SNHLY and CDR2 FYNNEI. In DNA, the CDR3 is TGTGCCAGCAGTGACTTTCCCGCCTCCGCGAGCTCCTACGAGCAGTACTTC. Amino acid sequence: CASSDFPASASSYEQYF.

About this clonotype itself: At one end, the junction sequence differs from germline, possibly due to a read error. The chain employs TRBV7-7 and TRBJ2-5, with unresolved D. CDR3 length: 13 residues. Germline values: CDR1 SSHAT, CDR2 FNYEAQ (reference sequence). The CDR3 region is CASSSNSVGTQYF. The CDR3 DNA sequence: TGTGCTAGCAGCTCCAACAGCGTGGGGACCCAGTACTTC. The full variable domain, in which reference TRBV7-7 and TRBJ2-5 provide the parts outside the CDR3, is GAGVSQSPRYKVTKRGQDVTLRCDPISSHATLYWYQQALGQGPEFLTYFNYEAQPDKSGLPSDRFSAERPEGSISTLTIQRTEQRDSAMYRCASSSNSVGTQYFGPGTRLLVL.